There are a few counts of the clone carrying this TCR beta chain. The sample is drawn from a study of OX40 agonist ivuxolimab in advanced cancers. Produced via immunoSEQ multiplex PCR; TCRdb's table is partial and in-frame only. This table has around 75,000 clones, roughly 80% appearing once. In germline, CDR1 is SGHVS, CDR2 FQNEAQ. There are 14 residues in the CDR3. The ends lost 4 bases at V and 0 bases at J; junction bases unmatched: 3. This specimen was CD4+ or CD8+ T cells sorted from blood, taken in a trial of the OX40 agonist ivuxolimab. This clonotype was sampled from an adult with an advanced solid tumor such as melanoma, head and neck, liver or kidney cancer. The chain uses TRBV7-8 and TRBJ2-7; 7 nucleotides line up with TRBD1. CDR3 bases: TGTGCCAGCAGCTCCAGGGACAGCTCCTACGAGCAGTACTTC. It encodes CASSSRDSSYEQYF.